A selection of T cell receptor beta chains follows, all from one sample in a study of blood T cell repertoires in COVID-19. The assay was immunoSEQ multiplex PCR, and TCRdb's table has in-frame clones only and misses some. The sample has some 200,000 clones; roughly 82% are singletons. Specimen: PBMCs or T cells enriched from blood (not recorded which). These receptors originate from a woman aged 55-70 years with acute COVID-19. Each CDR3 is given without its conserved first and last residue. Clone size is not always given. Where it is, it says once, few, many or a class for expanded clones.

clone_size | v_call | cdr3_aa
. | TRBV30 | AWRDDNDTQY
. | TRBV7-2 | ASSPWTGSGNQPQH
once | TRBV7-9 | ASRPSGGTGEKLF
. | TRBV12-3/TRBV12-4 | ASRGRGNTEAF
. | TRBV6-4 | ASSDENGGTDTQY
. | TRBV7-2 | ASSLGVAGGGTDTQY
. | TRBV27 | ASSSLGTVTGANVLT
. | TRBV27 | ASSSRTEPLATNEKLF
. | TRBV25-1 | ASSESEQGWSTEAF
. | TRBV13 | ASSFGRTYNEQF
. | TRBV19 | ASSIQTGRRDGYT
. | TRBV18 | ASSLDRLLNSPLH
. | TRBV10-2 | ASMRSGSWGEQF
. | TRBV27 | ATTPGQGAFYGYT
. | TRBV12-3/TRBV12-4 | ASVRGSNQPQH
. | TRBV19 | ASTLQGAGNYGYT
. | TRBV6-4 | ASSPTGTDTQY
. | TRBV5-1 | ASSLDRPVLETQY
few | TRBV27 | ASSLFAGREQF
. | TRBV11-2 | ASSSLANAYEQY
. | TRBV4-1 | ASSLAQTPGPQGNQPQH
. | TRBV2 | ASSDSGTGGGYT
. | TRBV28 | ASSLPGQEDNSPLH
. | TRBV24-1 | ATSDYWTGRSSYNEQF
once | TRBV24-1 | ATSDPTRGLELTDTQY